The source of this TCR beta chain is a study of metastatic and nonmetastatic thyroid tumors. Study in general: Repertoires were compared across blood and tumor or nodule tissue from malignant and benign thyroid patients.

All patients were treatment-naive before thyroid surgery. Source study methods: Researchers built a distant-metastasis classifier for papillary thyroid cancer that drew on CDR3 differences across clinicopathological groups. TCRdb re-processed the PCR reads through MiXCR. The V and J calls and clone size are TCRdb's, not the authors'. Of 12,000 or so clones in the sample, roughly a third are singletons; the top ten hold about an eighth. V shed 3 bases and J shed 8 bases, with 13 bases lying between them. There are 14 residues in the CDR3. Notes on the study in general: A significant increase in TCR beta diversity was reportedly seen in malignant thyroid tumors relative to benign nodules, in blood and tumor.

A remark on this clone: Its antigen is still unknown.

Sequencing was performed on tumor tissue. The TCR comes from a female donor with papillary thyroid cancer or a benign thyroid nodule (not recorded which). Some clones in this sample may be carry-over from other donors' samples. The J gene is TRBJ2-2, the V gene TRBV12-3 or TRBV12-4; D unresolved. The CDR3 protein is CASSFYRTRGELFF. For the CDR3, the DNA is TGTGCCAGCAGTTTCTACCGGACCCGGGGGGAGCTGTTTTTT.